Listed below are T cell receptor beta chains from one sample, sequenced in a study of shared clonotypes between healthy human individuals. Generated by immunoSEQ multiplex PCR, the TCRdb table keeps only in-frame clones and is missing some. The sample has roughly 700,000 clones; about 74% are singletons. The specimen was memory CD4+ T cells sorted from blood. The receptor source for this set is a woman between 25 and 40 years old in good health. Each CDR3 is given with its conserved first and last residue. A D gene is named only where the DNA matches it firmly. Rows give clone size only sometimes, using once, few, many, or a class for an expanded clone.

d_gene,v_gene,abundance,j_gene,CDR3aa,CDR3nt
-,TRBV5-4,few,TRBJ2-3,CASSLALERTDTQYF,TGTGCCAGCAGCTTGGCCCTAGAAAGGACAGATACGCAGTATTTT
-,TRBV19,few,TRBJ1-5,CASSIERWQPQHF,TGTGCCAGTAGTATAGAGAGGTGGCAGCCCCAGCATTTT
-,TRBV28,-,TRBJ1-3,CASSLPSSGNTIYF,TGTGCCAGCAGTCTGCCAAGCTCTGGAAACACCATATATTTT
-,TRBV23-1,once,TRBJ2-7,CASDQQVYEQYF,TGCGCCAGCGATCAACAGGTCTACGAGCAGTACTTC
-,TRBV5-4,-,TRBJ1-3,CASSLDGSSGNTIYF,TGTGCCAGCAGCTTGGACGGCAGCTCTGGAAACACCATATATTTT
TRBD1,TRBV5-6,-,TRBJ2-2,CASTYDRVTGELFF,TGTGCCAGCACCTATGACAGGGTTACCGGGGAGCTGTTTTTT
TRBD1,TRBV5-8,-,TRBJ2-6,CASSSYRGPGANVLTF,TGTGCCAGCAGCTCTTACAGGGGCCCTGGGGCCAACGTCCTGACTTTC
-,TRBV23-1,once,TRBJ1-5,CASSQLSVQPQHF,TGCGCCAGCAGTCAATTGAGTGTTCAGCCCCAGCATTTT
-,TRBV2,once,TRBJ2-7,CASSQAGTGTYEQYF,TGTGCCAGCAGTCAAGCCGGGACGGGGACCTACGAGCAGTACTTC
-,TRBV27,-,TRBJ1-1,CASSPRAGNTEAFF,TGTGCCAGCAGTCCACGGGCGGGGAACACTGAAGCTTTCTTT
-,TRBV18,-,TRBJ1-1,CASSPPSVASTEAFF,TGTGCCAGCTCACCACCGTCTGTGGCGTCCACTGAAGCTTTCTTT
TRBD2,TRBV5-1,-,TRBJ2-2,CASSSGLAANTGELFF,TGCGCCAGCAGCAGCGGACTAGCAGCGAACACCGGGGAGCTGTTTTTT
-,TRBV20-1,once,TRBJ2-1,CSARSYNEQFF,TGCAGTGCTAGATCGTACAATGAGCAGTTCTTC
-,TRBV28,-,TRBJ2-7,CASSPPAGGPYEQYF,TGTGCCAGCAGTCCCCCCGCGGGCGGGCCCTACGAGCAGTACTTC
-,TRBV4-2,-,TRBJ2-1,CASSQSEAGTNEQFF,TGTGCCAGCAGCCAATCTGAGGCGGGGACCAATGAGCAGTTCTTC
TRBD2,TRBV7-3,-,TRBJ2-3,CASSSSGSSDTQYF,TGTGCCAGCAGCTCTAGCGGGAGTTCAGATACGCAGTATTTT
-,TRBV7-9,-,TRBJ1-3,CASSLQGLAGNTIYF,TGTGCCAGCAGTTTACAGGGTTTGGCTGGAAACACCATATATTTT
TRBD2,TRBV7-8,-,TRBJ2-1,CASSLGQRGEQFF,TGTGCCAGCAGCTTAGGACAGCGGGGTGAGCAGTTCTTC
-,TRBV13,-,TRBJ2-3,CASSPPPDSSFTDTQYF,TGTGCCAGCAGCCCACCCCCGGACAGCTCTTTCACAGATACGCAGTATTTT
TRBD1,TRBV6-1,-,TRBJ2-1,CASRGPGQWNQGQFF,TGTGCCAGCAGGGGACCGGGACAGTGGAACCAGGGGCAGTTCTTC
TRBD2,TRBV25-1,-,TRBJ2-1,CASSPTSGNYNEQFF,TGTGCCAGCAGCCCGACTAGCGGGAACTACAATGAGCAGTTCTTC
-,TRBV7-6,few,TRBJ1-1,CASSYRLNTEAFF,TGTGCCAGCAGCTATCGACTGAACACTGAAGCTTTCTTT
-,TRBV28,-,TRBJ2-1,CASSFGTSHVWQFF,TGTGCCAGCAGTTTTGGGACATCTCACGTGTGGCAGTTCTTC
TRBD2,TRBV7-2,-,TRBJ2-1,CASSLGSGRGNEQFF,TGTGCCAGCAGCTTAGGGAGCGGGAGGGGTAATGAGCAGTTCTTC
TRBD1,TRBV2,many,TRBJ1-2,CASSAGGRLVGYTF,TGTGCCAGCAGTGCAGGGGGCCGACTGGTTGGCTACACCTTC
TRBD2,TRBV5-4,-,TRBJ2-5,CASRRLAGGNQETQYF,TGTGCCAGCAGGCGACTAGCGGGAGGCAACCAAGAGACCCAGTACTTC
-,TRBV5-6,few,TRBJ2-2,CASSLLRALNTGELFF,TGTGCCAGCAGCTTGTTGAGGGCCTTAAACACCGGGGAGCTGTTTTTT
TRBD1,TRBV25-1,few,TRBJ2-7,CASFGQGSYEQYF,TGTGCCAGCTTCGGACAGGGTTCCTACGAGCAGTACTTC
-,TRBV27,-,TRBJ1-1,CASSLRRTVSVTEAFF,TGTGCCAGCAGTTTACGACGGACAGTCAGCGTCACTGAAGCTTTCTTT
TRBD1,TRBV28,-,TRBJ1-2,CASTSAGTGAYGYTF,TGTGCCAGCACCTCCGCCGGGACAGGGGCCTATGGCTACACCTTC
-,TRBV28,-,TRBJ2-3,CASSFFGAIGTDTQYF,TGTGCCAGCAGTTTTTTTGGGGCGATCGGCACAGATACGCAGTATTTT
TRBD2,TRBV28,-,TRBJ2-7,CASSLDTSGAYEQYF,TGTGCCAGCAGTCTGGACACTAGCGGCGCCTACGAGCAGTACTTC
TRBD1,TRBV29-1,-,TRBJ2-7,CSGGQGPSEQYF,TGCAGCGGAGGACAGGGTCCCTCCGAGCAGTACTTC
-,TRBV6-5,-,TRBJ2-1,CASRGPYNEQFF,TGTGCCAGCAGAGGCCCCTACAATGAGCAGTTCTTC
TRBD1,TRBV19,once,TRBJ1-2,CASSKTSDRGYGYTF,TGTGCCAGTAGTAAAACCTCGGACAGGGGCTATGGCTACACCTTC
TRBD2,TRBV6-1,once,TRBJ2-1,CASSEAWTSGSSRFF,TGTGCCAGCAGTGAGGCGTGGACTAGCGGGAGTTCAAGGTTCTTC
TRBD1,TRBV10-2,-,TRBJ1-2,CASSDAGGNYGYTF,TGCGCCAGCAGCGACGCAGGGGGGAACTATGGCTACACCTTC
TRBD1,TRBV5-6,-,TRBJ2-3,CASSPTGEVTDTQYF,TGTGCCAGCAGCCCAACAGGGGAAGTCACAGATACGCAGTATTTT
-,TRBV6-6,few,TRBJ1-1,CASSYGNMNTEAFF,TGTGCCAGCAGTTACGGGAACATGAACACTGAAGCTTTCTTT
-,TRBV14,-,TRBJ2-7,CASSRGRQLNEQYF,TGTGCCAGCAGCCGGGGAAGACAGCTAAACGAGCAGTACTTC
-,TRBV6-1,-,TRBJ1-6,CASSEVGATNTYNSPLHF,TGTGCCAGCAGTGAAGTGGGGGCGACTAACACCTATAATTCACCCCTCCACTTT
-,TRBV7-9,-,TRBJ2-5,CASSLEGSNQYF,TGTGCCAGCAGCTTAGAAGGGAGCAACCAGTACTTC